This T cell receptor (beta chain) appears in the sequencing data of a study of blood T cell repertoires in COVID-19. In the study overall: T cells, B-cell-depleted T cells, or PBMCs supplied cDNA or gDNA.

In the original processing: Nucleated cell number was recorded as an estimate derived from reference gene primer amplification. This table comes from immunoSEQ multiplex PCR, and its TCRdb copy is limited to in-frame clones, with some not included. Clonal size and the V and J genes are those of that table, whereas D and trimming came from the DNA. The repertoire includes about 200,000 clones, more than 80% of them detected once, and about 8.8% sits in the top ten. Adults between about 18 and 95 years of age took part from 24 US areas. Recovery meant two consecutive negative NP/OP PCR tests, professional clearance, or resolved symptoms. The J segment lost 4 bases and the V segment lost 6 bases, leaving 8 bases of the junction unmatched. The CDR3 is 15 amino acids. Germline lookup yields CDR1 KGHDR and CDR2 SFDVKD.

This sequence originates from a woman aged 18-30 years who had recovered from COVID-19. The sequenced sample consisted of PBMCs or T cells enriched from blood (not recorded which). V gene TRBV24-1 combines with J gene TRBJ1-2; 9 nucleotides match TRBD1. This CDR3 is CATSPPGQGVYGYTF. In nucleotides, the CDR3 is TGTGCCACCAGTCCCCCGGGACAGGGCGTCTATGGCTACACCTTC.